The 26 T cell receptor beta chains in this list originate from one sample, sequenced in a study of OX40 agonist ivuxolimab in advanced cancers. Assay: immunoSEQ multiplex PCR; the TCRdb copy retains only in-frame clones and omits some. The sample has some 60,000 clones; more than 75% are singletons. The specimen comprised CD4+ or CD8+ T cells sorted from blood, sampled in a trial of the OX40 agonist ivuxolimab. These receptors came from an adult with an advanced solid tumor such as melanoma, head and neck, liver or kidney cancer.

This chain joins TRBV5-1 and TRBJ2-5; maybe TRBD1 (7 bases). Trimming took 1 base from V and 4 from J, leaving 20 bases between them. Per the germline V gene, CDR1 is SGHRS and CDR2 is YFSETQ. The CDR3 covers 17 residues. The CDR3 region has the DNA TGCGCCAGCAGCTTGACGCTTTCCAGGGGGGCAGGAGAGACCCAGTACTTC. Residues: CASSLTLSRGAGETQYF.

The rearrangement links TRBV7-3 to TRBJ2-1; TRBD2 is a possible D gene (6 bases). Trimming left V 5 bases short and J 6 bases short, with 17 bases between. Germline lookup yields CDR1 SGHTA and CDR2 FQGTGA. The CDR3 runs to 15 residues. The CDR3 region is CASSPGGIGSNEQFF. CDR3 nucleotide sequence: TGTGCCAGCAGCCCTGGGGGAATCGGGAGCAATGAGCAGTTCTTC.

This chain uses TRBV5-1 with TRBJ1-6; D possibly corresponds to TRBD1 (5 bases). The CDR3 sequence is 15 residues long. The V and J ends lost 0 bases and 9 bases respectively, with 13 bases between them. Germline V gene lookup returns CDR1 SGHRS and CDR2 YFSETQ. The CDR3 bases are TGCGCCAGCAGCTTGGAAAGGGGTCGGTCTTCACCCCTCCACTTT. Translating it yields CASSLERGRSSPLHF. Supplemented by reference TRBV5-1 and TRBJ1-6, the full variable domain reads KAGVTQTPRYLIKTRGQQVTLSCSPISGHRSVSWYQQTPGQGLQFLFEYFSETQRNKGNFPGRFSGRQFSNSRSEMNVSTLELGDSALYLCASSLERGRSSPLHFGNGTRLTVT.

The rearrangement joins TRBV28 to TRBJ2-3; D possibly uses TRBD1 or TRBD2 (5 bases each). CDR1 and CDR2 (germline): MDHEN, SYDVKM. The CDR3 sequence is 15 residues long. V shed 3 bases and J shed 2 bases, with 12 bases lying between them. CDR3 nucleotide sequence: TGTGCCAGCAGTTTGTCCGGGACCTACACAGATACGCAGTATTTT. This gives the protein CASSLSGTYTDTQYF.

For the CDR3, the DNA is TGTGCCAGCAGTTCTCTTACTAGCGGGGGGACCGGGGAGCTGTTTTTT. Translation: CASSSLTSGGTGELFF. The V gene is TRBV28, the J gene TRBJ2-2, with 12 bases fitting TRBD2. The V gene's germline CDR1 is MDHEN and CDR2 SYDVKM. V lost 4 bases, J lost 5 bases, and 5 bases stayed unmatched. The CDR3 is 16 residues long.

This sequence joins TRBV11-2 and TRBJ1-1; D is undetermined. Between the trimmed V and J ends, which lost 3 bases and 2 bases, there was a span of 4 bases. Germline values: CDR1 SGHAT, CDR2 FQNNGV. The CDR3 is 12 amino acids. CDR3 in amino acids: CASSFGNTEAFF. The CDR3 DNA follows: TGTGCCAGCAGCTTCGGAAACACTGAAGCTTTCTTT.

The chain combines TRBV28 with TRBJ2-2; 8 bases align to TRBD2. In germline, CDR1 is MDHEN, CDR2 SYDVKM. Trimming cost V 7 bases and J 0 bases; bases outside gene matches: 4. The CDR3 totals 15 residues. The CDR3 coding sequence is TGTGCCAGCAATGCGGGAGGTGCGAACACCGGGGAGCTGTTTTTT. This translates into CASNAGGANTGELFF.

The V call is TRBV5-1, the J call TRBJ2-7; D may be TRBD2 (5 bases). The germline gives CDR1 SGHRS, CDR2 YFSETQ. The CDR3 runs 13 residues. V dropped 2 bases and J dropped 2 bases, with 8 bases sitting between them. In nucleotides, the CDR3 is TGCGCCAGCAGCTTCCCCGGGGCCTACGAGCAGTACTTC. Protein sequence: CASSFPGAYEQYF.

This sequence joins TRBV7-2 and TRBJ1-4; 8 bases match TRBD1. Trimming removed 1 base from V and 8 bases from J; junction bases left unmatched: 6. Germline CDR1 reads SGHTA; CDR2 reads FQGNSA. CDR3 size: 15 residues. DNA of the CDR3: TGTGCCAGCAGCTTAGAGCCGGGGACAGGAGAAAAACTGTTTTTT. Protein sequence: CASSLEPGTGEKLFF.

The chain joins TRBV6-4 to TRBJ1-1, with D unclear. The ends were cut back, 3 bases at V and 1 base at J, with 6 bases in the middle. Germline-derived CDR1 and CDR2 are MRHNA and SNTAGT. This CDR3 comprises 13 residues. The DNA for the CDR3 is TGTGCCAGCAGTGAAACTAGGAACACTGAAGCTTTCTTT. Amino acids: CASSETRNTEAFF.

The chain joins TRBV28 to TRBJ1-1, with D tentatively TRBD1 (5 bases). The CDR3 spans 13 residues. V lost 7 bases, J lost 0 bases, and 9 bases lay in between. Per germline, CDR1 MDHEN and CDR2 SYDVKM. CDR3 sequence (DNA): TGTGCCAGCATTGACAGTATGAACACTGAAGCTTTCTTT. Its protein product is CASIDSMNTEAFF.

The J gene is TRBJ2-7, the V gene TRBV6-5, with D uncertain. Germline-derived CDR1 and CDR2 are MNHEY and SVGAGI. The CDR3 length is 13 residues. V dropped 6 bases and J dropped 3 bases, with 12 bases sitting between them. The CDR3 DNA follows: TGTGCCAGCAGCCACCGGCGAAGCTACGAGCAGTACTTC. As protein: CASSHRRSYEQYF.

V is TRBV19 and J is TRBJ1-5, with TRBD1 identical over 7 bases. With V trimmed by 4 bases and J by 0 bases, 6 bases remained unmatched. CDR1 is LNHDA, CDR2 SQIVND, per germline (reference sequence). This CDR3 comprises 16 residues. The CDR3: CASSNRQGNSNQPQHF. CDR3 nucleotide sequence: TGTGCCAGTAGTAACCGACAGGGTAATAGCAATCAGCCCCAGCATTTT.

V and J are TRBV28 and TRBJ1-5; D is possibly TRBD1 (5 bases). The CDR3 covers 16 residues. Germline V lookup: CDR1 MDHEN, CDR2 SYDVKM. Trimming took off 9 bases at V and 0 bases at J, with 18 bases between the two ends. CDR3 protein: CASRSYPGNSNQPQHF. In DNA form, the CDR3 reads TGTGCCAGTCGATCGTACCCAGGGAATAGCAATCAGCCCCAGCATTTT.

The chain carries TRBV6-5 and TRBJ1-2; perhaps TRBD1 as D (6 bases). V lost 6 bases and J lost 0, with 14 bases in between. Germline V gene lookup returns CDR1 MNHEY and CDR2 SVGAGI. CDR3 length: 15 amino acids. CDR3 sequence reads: CASRRGQQANYGYTF. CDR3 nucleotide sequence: TGTGCCAGCAGACGTGGACAGCAAGCTAACTATGGCTACACCTTC.

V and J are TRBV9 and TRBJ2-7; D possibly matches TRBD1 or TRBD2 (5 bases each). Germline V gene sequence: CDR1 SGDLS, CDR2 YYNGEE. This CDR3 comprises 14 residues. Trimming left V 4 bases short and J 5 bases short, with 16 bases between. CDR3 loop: CASSPRGESNEQYF. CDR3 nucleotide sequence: TGTGCCAGCAGCCCCAGAGGGGAAAGCAACGAGCAGTACTTC.

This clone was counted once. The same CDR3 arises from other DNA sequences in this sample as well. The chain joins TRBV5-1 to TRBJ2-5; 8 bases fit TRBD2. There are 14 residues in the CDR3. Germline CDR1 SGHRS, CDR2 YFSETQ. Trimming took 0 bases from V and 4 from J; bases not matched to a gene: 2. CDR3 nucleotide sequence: TGCGCCAGCAGCTTGGGCCGGGGGGGAGAGACCCAGTACTTC. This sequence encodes CASSLGRGGETQYF. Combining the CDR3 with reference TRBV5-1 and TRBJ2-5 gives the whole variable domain KAGVTQTPRYLIKTRGQQVTLSCSPISGHRSVSWYQQTPGQGLQFLFEYFSETQRNKGNFPGRFSGRQFSNSRSEMNVSTLELGDSALYLCASSLGRGGETQYFGPGTRLLVL.

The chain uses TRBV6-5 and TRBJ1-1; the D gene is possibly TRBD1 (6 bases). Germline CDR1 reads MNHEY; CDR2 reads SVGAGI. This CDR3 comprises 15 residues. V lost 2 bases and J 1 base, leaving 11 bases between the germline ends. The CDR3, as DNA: TGTGCCAGCAGTTACCGTGACAGGAGGAACACTGAAGCTTTCTTT. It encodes CASSYRDRRNTEAFF.

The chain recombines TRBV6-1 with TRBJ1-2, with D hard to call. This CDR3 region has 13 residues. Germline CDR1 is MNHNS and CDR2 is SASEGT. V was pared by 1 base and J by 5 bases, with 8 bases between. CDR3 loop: CASSEGWGYGYTF. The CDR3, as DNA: TGTGCCAGCAGTGAAGGGTGGGGATATGGCTACACCTTC.

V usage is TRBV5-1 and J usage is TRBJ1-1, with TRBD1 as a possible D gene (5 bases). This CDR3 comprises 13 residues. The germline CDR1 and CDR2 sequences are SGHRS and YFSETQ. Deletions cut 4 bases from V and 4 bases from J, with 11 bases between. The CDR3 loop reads CASSGGAVTEAFF. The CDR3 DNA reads TGCGCCAGCAGCGGGGGAGCGGTCACTGAAGCTTTCTTT. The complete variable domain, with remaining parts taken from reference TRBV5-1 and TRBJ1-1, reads KAGVTQTPRYLIKTRGQQVTLSCSPISGHRSVSWYQQTPGQGLQFLFEYFSETQRNKGNFPGRFSGRQFSNSRSEMNVSTLELGDSALYLCASSGGAVTEAFFGQGTRLTVV.

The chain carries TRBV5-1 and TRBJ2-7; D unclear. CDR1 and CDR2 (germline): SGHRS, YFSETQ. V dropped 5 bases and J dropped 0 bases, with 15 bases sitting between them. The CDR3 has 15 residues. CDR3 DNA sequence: TGCGCCAGCAGGGGATTGGCAGGAAGCTCCTACGAGCAGTACTTC. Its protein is CASRGLAGSSYEQYF.

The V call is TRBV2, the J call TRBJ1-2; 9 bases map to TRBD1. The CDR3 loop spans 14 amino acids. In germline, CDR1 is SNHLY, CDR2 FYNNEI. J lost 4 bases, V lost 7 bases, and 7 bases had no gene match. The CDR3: CASNEGQGIYGYTF. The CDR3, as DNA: TGTGCCAGCAACGAGGGACAGGGTATCTATGGCTACACCTTC.

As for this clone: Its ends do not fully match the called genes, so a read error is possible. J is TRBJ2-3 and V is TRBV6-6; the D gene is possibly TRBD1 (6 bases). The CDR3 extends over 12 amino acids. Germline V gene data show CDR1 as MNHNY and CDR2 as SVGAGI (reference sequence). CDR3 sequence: CASSYSGTPTSF. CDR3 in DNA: TGTGCCAGCAGTTACTCCGGGACACCCACCAGTTTT.

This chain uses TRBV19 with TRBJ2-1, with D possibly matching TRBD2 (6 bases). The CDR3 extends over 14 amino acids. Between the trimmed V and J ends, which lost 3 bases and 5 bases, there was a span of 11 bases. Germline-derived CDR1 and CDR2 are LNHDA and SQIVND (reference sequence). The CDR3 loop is CASSIGGRNNEQFF. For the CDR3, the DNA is TGTGCCAGTAGTATTGGGGGGAGAAACAATGAGCAGTTCTTC.

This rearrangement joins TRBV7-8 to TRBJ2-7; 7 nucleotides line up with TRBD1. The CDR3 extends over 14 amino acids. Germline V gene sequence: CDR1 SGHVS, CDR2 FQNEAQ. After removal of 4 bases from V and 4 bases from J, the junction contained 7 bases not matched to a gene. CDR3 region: CASSSRTGLYEQYF. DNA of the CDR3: TGTGCCAGCAGCTCGAGGACAGGATTGTACGAGCAGTACTTC.

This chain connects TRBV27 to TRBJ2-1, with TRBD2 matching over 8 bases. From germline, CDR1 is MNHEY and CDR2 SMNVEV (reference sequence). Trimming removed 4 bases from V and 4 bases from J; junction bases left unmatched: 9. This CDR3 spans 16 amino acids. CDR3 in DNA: TGTGCCAGCAGTTCGCGCGGGAGGCGAACATACAATGAGCAGTTCTTC. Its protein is CASSSRGRRTYNEQFF.